Shown below are 15 T cell receptor beta chains from a single sample sequenced in a study of tumor-infiltrating lymphocytes in primary liver carcinoma. Total RNA (about 500 ng) served as template for TCR beta cDNA synthesis primed by a constant-region primer. Modified slightly, ARM-PCR produced TCR beta libraries over three nested multiplex PCR rounds. A C-beta reverse primer and TRBV1-TRBV30 forward primers served in each of the first two PCR rounds, at ten to eleven cycles apiece. TCRdb called the multiplex PCR reads again in MiXCR, with one record for every CDR3 protein. The sample has fewer than 400,000 distinct CDR3 sequences, roughly 60% seen once. For blood RNA, unsorted whole blood served as the source, and germline DNA was extracted too. Sequencing input: peripheral blood. The receptors stem from a man in his forties or fifties with primary liver carcinoma and hepatitis B virus infection.

Worth noting for this clonotype: This may come from a read error, since a much larger clone is one base off. The chain uses TRBV12-3 or TRBV12-4 and TRBJ2-3; D is perhaps TRBD1 (5 bases). V was trimmed by 5 bases and J by 0 bases, leaving 15 bases between them. CDR3 length: 16 residues. As DNA, the CDR3 is TGTGCCAGCAGTGCTCGGACATGGGGAAGCACAGATACGCAGTATTTT. Residues: CASSARTWGSTDTQYF.

Of note for this clonotype: One base away lies a much larger clone, so this may be a sequencing read error. The V gene is TRBV7-8, the J gene TRBJ2-1, with 12 bases lining up with TRBD2. CDR3 length equals 16 residues. CDR1 and CDR2 from the germline V gene are SGHVS and FQNEAQ. CDR3 DNA: TGTGCCAGCATCTTAGGCCTAGCGGGAGGGGGCCATGAGCAGTTCTTC. This translates into CASILGLAGGGHEQFF.

V gene TRBV10-3 combines with J gene TRBJ2-1; D is ambiguous. V lost 3 bases and J lost 10, with 10 bases in between. The germline V gene encodes CDR1 ENHRY and CDR2 SYGVKD. This CDR3 comprises 12 residues. CDR3 coding DNA: TGTGCCATCAGTGAAGGCAGCCGAGAGCAGTTCTTC. Translating gives CAISEGSREQFF.

This rearrangement joins TRBV5-6 to TRBJ2-5; D gene uncertain. This CDR3 spans 16 amino acids. The V end was cut by 1 base, the J end by 5 bases, with 18 bases between. The germline gives CDR1 SGHDT, CDR2 YYEEEE. The CDR3 bases are TGTGCCAGCAGCTTGTCTGGCGACCCAATCCGGGAGACCCAGTACTTC. The encoded protein is CASSLSGDPIRETQYF.

This clonotype was picked up one time. Here the CDR3 omits its conserved ending phenylalanine or tryptophan, so a read error is the likely source. This chain uses TRBV11-2 with TRBJ2-2; tentative D call: TRBD2 (5 bases). CDR1 is SGHAT, CDR2 FQNNGV, per germline. The CDR3 spans 15 residues. The chain's CDR3 is CASSVRGPIPGELFS. As DNA, the CDR3 is TGTGCCAGCAGCGTACGGGGTCCAATTCCCGGGGAACTGTTTTCT.

Turning to this clonotype: A single base separates this from a much larger clone, so it may be a read error. Because the CDR3 is missing its conserved closing phenylalanine or tryptophan, this is likely a read error. The chain couples TRBV4-3 to TRBJ1-2; tentative D call: TRBD1 (6 bases). There are 14 residues in the CDR3. V lost 5 bases to trimming and J lost 3 bases, with 13 bases between them. Germline values: CDR1 LGHNA, CDR2 YSLEER. CDR3 in amino acids: CASSTTGGHYGYTL. The CDR3 coding sequence is TGCGCCAGCAGCACTACGGGGGGGCACTATGGCTACACCCTC.

Comments on this clonotype: One base away lies a much larger clone, so this may be a sequencing read error. The chain has TRBV12-3 or TRBV12-4 and TRBJ1-5; possible D gene TRBD1, 5 bases. The CDR3 length is 13 residues. CDR3 sequence: CASRDLGDQPHHF. Here the CDR3 DNA reads TGTGCCAGCAGGGATCTAGGGGATCAGCCCCACCATTTT.

This clonotype was counted a few times. The chain employs TRBV7-9 and TRBJ1-1; no clear D gene. The CDR3 length is 14 residues. CDR1 is SEHNR, CDR2 FQNEAQ, per germline (reference sequence). V was shortened by 1 base and J by 3 bases, with 9 bases between the two germline ends. The CDR3 DNA reads as TGTGCCAGCAGCTTAGGGGAGTTGGACACTGAAGCTTTCTTT. Translation: CASSLGELDTEAFF.

This clonotype was observed at least ten times. This rearrangement joins TRBV29-1 to TRBJ1-2; 7 bases align to TRBD1. The CDR3 has 12 amino acids. Germline values: CDR1 SQVTM, CDR2 ANQGSEA. Unmatched junction bases numbered 9, after V lost 6 bases and J lost 8 bases. The CDR3 DNA reads TGCAGCGTCATGACAGGGAGGGAGGGCTACACCTTC. Its translation: CSVMTGREGYTF. Looking up the rest from reference TRBV29-1 and TRBJ1-2 gives the full variable domain: SAVISQKPSRDICQRGTSLTIQCQVDSQVTMMFWYRQQPGQSLTLIATANQGSEATYESGFVIDKFPISRPNLTFSTLTVSNMSPEDSSIYLCSVMTGREGYTFGSGTRLTVV.

This clonotype has a count of ten or more. The chain is built from TRBV5-6 and TRBJ1-1; perhaps TRBD1 as D (5 bases). Trimming stripped 2 bases from V and 0 bases from J, with 8 bases between. The germline CDR1 and CDR2 sequences are SGHDT and YYEEEE. The CDR3 spans 14 residues. In nucleotides, the CDR3 is TGTGCCAGCAGCTTTCCACAGGTGAACACTGAAGCTTTCTTT. Protein product: CASSFPQVNTEAFF.

A single count supports this clonotype. A much larger clonotype is one base distant, so this may be a read error. The J gene is TRBJ2-3, the V gene TRBV29-1, with a possible D match to TRBD1 (5 bases). V dropped 3 bases and J dropped 8 bases, with 12 bases sitting between them. The CDR3 runs 12 residues. Germline V CDR1 and CDR2: SQVTM, ANQGSEA. The CDR3 protein is CSVEQGLVTQYF. Written as DNA, the CDR3 is TGCAGCGTTGAGCAGGGTTTGGTTACGCAGTATTTT.

The chain employs TRBV5-4 and TRBJ2-6, with D tentatively TRBD2 (5 bases). Germline-derived CDR1 and CDR2 are SGHNT and YYREEE (reference sequence). The V end was cut by 0 bases, the J end by 2 bases, with 9 bases between. CDR3 size: 16 residues. Written as DNA, the CDR3 is TGTGCCAGCAGCTTGGATGGGAGACCTGGGGCCAACGTCCTGACTTTC. This codes for CASSLDGRPGANVLTF.

Comments on this clonotype: An end of the junction does not agree with germline; a read error may underlie this. V usage is TRBV10-3 and J usage is TRBJ1-1, with D maybe TRBD1 (5 bases). The CDR3 is 14 amino acids. Germline V CDR1 and CDR2: ENHRY, SYGVKD. The CDR3 here is CAVSTSGGDTEAFF. CDR3 DNA sequence: TGTGCCGTCAGTACATCCGGGGGGGACACTGAAGCTTTCTTT.

The rearrangement joins TRBV5-1 to TRBJ1-1, with TRBD1 as a possible D gene (5 bases). Germline values: CDR1 SGHRS, CDR2 YFSETQ. CDR3 length equals 14 residues. V lost 2 bases and J 7 bases, leaving 15 bases between the germline ends. DNA of the CDR3: TGCGCCAGCAGCTTAAGGCAGGGATTCGATGAAGCTTTCTTT. Translation gives CASSLRQGFDEAFF. Using reference TRBV5-1 and TRBJ1-1 for the parts outside the CDR3, the full variable domain is KAGVTQTPRYLIKTRGQQVTLSCSPISGHRSVSWYQQTPGQGLQFLFEYFSETQRNKGNFPGRFSGRQFSNSRSEMNVSTLELGDSALYLCASSLRQGFDEAFFGQGTRLTVV.

This clonotype was counted between two and nine times. One end of the junction does not line up with germline, which may come from a read error. The chain couples TRBV5-5 to TRBJ2-7; 9 nucleotides agree with TRBD2. Germline CDR1 is SGHKS and CDR2 is YYEKEE (reference sequence). This CDR3 is 12 amino acids long. The CDR3 bases are TGTGCCAGCAGCTTGGCGCTAGCGGGATTGCTCTTC. This codes for CASSLALAGLLF.